This T cell receptor beta chain was captured in a study of OX40 agonist ivuxolimab in advanced cancers. Germline CDR1 is MNHEY and CDR2 is SVGAGI. V shed 5 bases, J shed 8 bases, and the junction held 8 bases outside the gene matches. CDR3 length: 14 amino acids. This clone was seen a single time. Some clones are missing from TCRdb's copy, which holds only in-frame ones; the method was immunoSEQ multiplex PCR. The sample yields about 58,000 clones, 79% seen once. The sequence was collected from an adult with an advanced solid tumor such as melanoma, head and neck, liver or kidney cancer. The sample here was CD4+ or CD8+ T cells sorted from blood, taken in a trial of the OX40 agonist ivuxolimab. The rearrangement links TRBV6-5 to TRBJ1-4; 7 nucleotides agree with TRBD1. CDR3 coding DNA: TGTGCCAGCAGTGAACGACAGGGTCGGGAAAAACTGTTTTTT. Translation gives CASSERQGREKLFF.